Shown below are 5 T cell receptor beta chains from a single sample sequenced in a study of blood T cell repertoires in COVID-19. TCRdb keeps only in-frame clones here, not all; method: immunoSEQ multiplex PCR. The sample holds under 300,000 clones, approximately 90% seen once. Sequences were obtained from PBMCs or T cells enriched from blood (not recorded which). The receptors were gathered from a man between 18 and 29 years old who had recovered from COVID-19.

J is TRBJ1-3 and V is TRBV2; 10 bases are shared with TRBD1. Per germline, CDR1 SNHLY and CDR2 FYNNEI. The CDR3 loop spans 15 amino acids. V gave up 5 bases and J gave up 4 bases; unmatched junction bases: 5. The CDR3 here is CASSRQGAGGNTIYF. The CDR3 DNA reads TGTGCCAGCAGTCGACAGGGGGCGGGCGGAAACACCATATATTTT.

This chain connects TRBV7-9 to TRBJ2-7, with 8 bases lining up with TRBD1. This CDR3 region has 13 residues. Trimming took 6 bases from V and 5 from J; bases not matched to a gene: 6. Germline V gene sequence: CDR1 SEHNR, CDR2 FQNEAQ (reference sequence). The CDR3 DNA sequence: TGTGCCAGCAGAGACAGGGGAATCGACGAGCAGTACTTC. This codes for CASRDRGIDEQYF.

This clone was seen ten or more times. J is TRBJ1-1 and V is TRBV2; D remains ambiguous. V lost 2 bases and J 3 bases, leaving 7 bases between the germline ends. This CDR3 has 13 residues. CDR1 and CDR2 (germline): SNHLY, FYNNEI. The CDR3 loop is CASSELEDTEAFF. The CDR3 region has the DNA TGTGCCAGCAGTGAATTGGAGGACACTGAAGCTTTCTTT. The whole variable domain, remainder taken from reference TRBV2 and TRBJ1-1, is EPEVTQTPSHQVTQMGQEVILRCVPISNHLYFYWYRQILGQKVEFLVSFYNNEISEKSEIFDDQFSVERPDGSNFTLKIRSTKLEDSAMYFCASSELEDTEAFFGQGTRLTVV.

V gene TRBV3-1 (or the pseudogene TRBV3-2) combines with J gene TRBJ1-2; 9 nucleotides align to TRBD1. Germline lookup yields CDR1 LGHDT and CDR2 YNNKEL (reference sequence). CDR3 length: 15 residues. The V and J ends lost 4 bases and 6 bases, in that order; junction bases with no gene match: 9. The CDR3 DNA is TGTGCCAGCAGCCCGACCCGAGGGACAGGGCATGGCTACACCTTC. It translates to CASSPTRGTGHGYTF.

The chain links TRBV2 to TRBJ1-6; D perhaps matches TRBD1 (6 bases). The CDR3 consists of 15 residues. The V gene lost 7 bases and the J gene lost 10 bases, with 20 bases spanning the gap. Germline V gene data show CDR1 as SNHLY and CDR2 as FYNNEI. As DNA, the CDR3 is TGTGCCAGCACCAGACTACAGGGTCCGCAATCACCCCTCCACTTT. This translates into CASTRLQGPQSPLHF.